This is a list of T cell receptor beta chains from one sample in a study of blood T cell repertoires in COVID-19. Measured with immunoSEQ multiplex PCR; TCRdb has only the in-frame clones, and not every one. The profile covers about 56,000 clones, with roughly 89% appearing a single time and less than 50% taken by the ten largest. The specimen sequenced was peripheral blood. The receptor source for this set is a woman between 55 and 75 years old with COVID-19, enrolled during active disease. Both conserved end residues are part of each CDR3.

cdr3_aa	v_call	j_call
CATQLGGNQPQHF	TRBV2	TRBJ1-5
CSVGQIGETQYF	TRBV29-1	TRBJ2-5
CASTNGRGAPLHF	TRBV2	TRBJ1-6
CASSLWGTGDHEQYF	TRBV28	TRBJ2-7
CASSPGGRGVGGYTF	TRBV7-2	TRBJ1-2
CASSLVEDNEQFF	TRBV12-3/TRBV12-4	TRBJ2-1
CASSLGYGVTEAFF	TRBV27	TRBJ1-1
CASRGLWGQGNAEAFF	TRBV19	TRBJ1-1
CATSAHGEGSNQPQHF	TRBV24-1	TRBJ1-5
CASSLSGGLSTEAFF	TRBV7-9	TRBJ1-1
CASSLSTGGSYEQYF	TRBV28	TRBJ2-7
CASSAGTLSNQPQHF	TRBV2	TRBJ1-5
CASSLYSGSREQYF	TRBV7-2	TRBJ2-7
CASSGTVGEQFF	TRBV10-1	TRBJ2-1
CASSFSGTYNNEQFF	TRBV28	TRBJ2-1
CASSLSQTSRGNEQFF	TRBV27	TRBJ2-1
CASGLLGSGTGELFF	TRBV11-2	TRBJ2-2
CASGERSGANVLTF	TRBV6-4	TRBJ2-6
CASSRGGYAAFF	TRBV5-4	TRBJ1-1
CSVVPSGLQETQYF	TRBV29-1	TRBJ2-5
CASSQRPGQGTDEQYF	TRBV14	TRBJ2-7
CASSDSGPRSVVRSYEQYF	TRBV2	TRBJ2-7
CASSYRWDSPQHF	TRBV6-2/TRBV6-3	TRBJ1-5
CASSRGSGRMNTEAFF	TRBV27	TRBJ1-1
CASSLGLARYNEQFF	TRBV7-2	TRBJ2-1
CASSGQGSNQPQHF	TRBV9	TRBJ1-5
CASSQEGQRTAYGEQFF	TRBV4-2	TRBJ2-1
CASSFVVGELFF	TRBV12-3/TRBV12-4	TRBJ2-2
CASSLTLDRVGGYTF	TRBV7-9	TRBJ1-2
CASTIGPPGSSYEQYF	TRBV5-6	TRBJ2-7
CASSSSQQGGYEQYF	TRBV28	TRBJ2-7